The 8 T cell receptor beta chains below all came from one sample that was sequenced in a study of CDR3 diversity in severe acne. TCRdb re-called the PCR reads through MiXCR, storing one row per CDR3 protein. The table includes approximately 97,000 distinct CDR3 sequences, more than 45% detected once. Sequencing was done on a sample of blood. Source of these receptors: a male donor with acne.

By share, this clonotype ranks as medium-sized. This chain uses TRBV20-1 with TRBJ2-5, with no clear D. The CDR3 length is 12 residues. V was cut by 5 bases and J by 7 bases, with 14 bases left in between. The germline V gene has CDR1 DFQATT and CDR2 SNEGSKA (reference sequence). The CDR3 DNA sequence: TGCAGTGCTCCTCCGGGCCTCGGGACCCAGTACTTC. Its translation is CSAPPGLGTQYF.

Note on this clonotype: One base away lies a much larger clone, so this may be a sequencing read error. The chain has TRBV5-4 and TRBJ2-1; 8 nucleotides agree with TRBD2. CDR1 and CDR2 (germline): SGHNT, YYREEE (reference sequence). The CDR3 runs to 16 residues. DNA for the CDR3: TGTGCCAGCAGCTTGAGTTGGCGGGAGGTGTCCAATGAGCAGCTCTTC. This codes for CASSLSWREVSNEQLF. The whole variable domain, filled in from reference TRBV5-4 and TRBJ2-1, reads ETGVTQSPTHLIKTRGQQVTLRCSSQSGHNTVSWYQQALGQGPQFIFQYYREEENGRGNFPPRFSGLQFPNYSSELNVNALELDDSALYLCASSLSWREVSNEQLFGPGTRLTVL.

The chain links TRBV7-3 to TRBJ2-7, with D unclear. Germline V gene data show CDR1 as SGHTA and CDR2 as FQGTGA. V was pared by 4 bases and J by 3 bases, with 13 bases between. This CDR3 is 14 amino acids long. CDR3 nucleotides: TGTGCCAGCAGCTACAGATCGTCCAACTACGAGCAGTACTTC. Translated, it gives CASSYRSSNYEQYF.

With respect to this clonotype: In this CDR3 the conserved last residue, phenylalanine or tryptophan, is missing, so a read error is likely. The V gene is TRBV14, the J gene TRBJ1-2; D gene unclear. The CDR3 covers 13 residues. Trimming took 4 bases from V and 4 from J, leaving 10 bases between them. CDR1 and CDR2 (germline): SGHDN, FVKESK. CDR3 residues: CASSPPGPYGYTC. As DNA, the CDR3 is TGTGCCAGCAGCCCCCCCGGACCCTATGGCTACACCTGC.

Written as DNA, the CDR3 is TGTGCCAGCAGCTATGGGACAGGGACAGAGACCCAGTACTTC. This gives the protein CASSYGTGTETQYF. The chain has TRBV5-6 and TRBJ2-5; 9 bases fit TRBD1. CDR1 is SGHDT, CDR2 YYEEEE, per germline. The CDR3 consists of 14 residues. The V and J ends lost 3 bases and 4 bases, in that order; junction bases with no gene match: 4.

V gene TRBV29-1 combines with J gene TRBJ2-5; tentatively, D is TRBD1 (5 bases). Deletions cut 3 bases from V and 7 bases from J, with 12 bases between. The V gene's germline CDR1 is SQVTM and CDR2 ANQGSEA. The CDR3 is 12 amino acids. The CDR3 coding sequence is TGCAGCGTTGAGCAGGGAATCGGGACCCAGTACTTC. It is translated as CSVEQGIGTQYF.

This clonotype was observed at least ten times. The rearrangement links TRBV9 to TRBJ2-3; D perhaps matches TRBD2 (6 bases). Trimming removed 0 bases from V and 12 bases from J, with 11 bases in between. The CDR3 is 12 amino acids. Germline lookup yields CDR1 SGDLS and CDR2 YYNGEE. CDR3 DNA: TGTGCCAGCAGCGTAGGTGCTAGCGTACAGTATTTT. Translating it yields CASSVGASVQYF. The variable domain in full, with the rest retrieved from reference TRBV9 and TRBJ2-3, is DSGVTQTPKHLITATGQRVTLRCSPRSGDLSVYWYQQSLDQGLQFLIQYYNGEERAKGNILERFSAQQFPDLHSELNLSSLELGDSALYFCASSVGASVQYFGPGTRLTVL.

This chain connects TRBV29-1 to TRBJ1-2; D remains ambiguous. Germline CDR1 is SQVTM and CDR2 is ANQGSEA. The CDR3 covers 12 residues. V lost 0 bases and J lost 4, with 6 bases in between. The CDR3 here is CSVEDSGYGYTF. CDR3 DNA: TGCAGCGTTGAAGATTCGGGCTATGGCTACACCTTC.